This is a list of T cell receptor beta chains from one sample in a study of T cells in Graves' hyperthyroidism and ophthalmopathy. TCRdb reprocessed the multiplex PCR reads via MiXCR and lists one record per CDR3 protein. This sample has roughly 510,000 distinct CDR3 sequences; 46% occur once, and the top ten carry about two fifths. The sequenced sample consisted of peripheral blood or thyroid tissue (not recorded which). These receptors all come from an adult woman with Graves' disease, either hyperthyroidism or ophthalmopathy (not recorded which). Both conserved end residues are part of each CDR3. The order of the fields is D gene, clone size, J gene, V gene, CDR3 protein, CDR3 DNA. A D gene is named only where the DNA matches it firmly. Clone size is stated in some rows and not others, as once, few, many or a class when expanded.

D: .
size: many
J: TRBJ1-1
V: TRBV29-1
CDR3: CSVAGAGNTEAFF
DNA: TGCAGCGTTGCGGGAGCTGGGAACACTGAAGCTTTCTTT

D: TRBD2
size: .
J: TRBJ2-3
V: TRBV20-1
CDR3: CSASGVAGSTDTQYF
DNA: TGCAGTGCTAGTGGAGTAGCGGGCAGCACAGATACGCAGTATTTT

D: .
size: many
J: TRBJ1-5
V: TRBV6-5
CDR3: CASSYSSRRNQPQHF
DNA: TGTGCCAGCAGTTACTCGTCCAGGCGCAATCAGCCCCAGCATTTT

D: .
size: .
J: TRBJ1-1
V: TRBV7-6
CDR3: CASSLGGVRNTEAFF
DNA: TGTGCCAGCAGTTTGGGGGGGGTCCGGAACACTGAAGCTTTCTTT

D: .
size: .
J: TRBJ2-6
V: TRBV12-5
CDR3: CASSTNSGANVLTF
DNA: TGTGCCAGCAGTACAAACTCTGGGGCCAACGTCCTGACTTTC

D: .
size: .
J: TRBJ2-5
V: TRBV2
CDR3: CASRGPTYQETQYF
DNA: TGTGCCAGCAGAGGGCCTACCTACCAAGAGACCCAGTACTTC

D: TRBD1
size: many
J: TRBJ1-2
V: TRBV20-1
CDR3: CSASPDRGRTNYGYTF
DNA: TGCAGTGCTAGCCCCGACAGGGGGCGGACTAACTATGGCTACACCTTC

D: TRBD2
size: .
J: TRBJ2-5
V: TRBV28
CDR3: CASSQIAGAGETQYF
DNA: TGTGCCAGCAGTCAAATAGCGGGAGCGGGGGAGACCCAGTACTTC

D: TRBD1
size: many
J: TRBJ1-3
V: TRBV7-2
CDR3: CASSLTGGKHSGNTIYF
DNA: TGTGCCAGCAGCTTAACAGGGGGGAAACACTCTGGAAACACCATATATTTT

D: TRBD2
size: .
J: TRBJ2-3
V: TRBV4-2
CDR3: CASSQGILAGGADTQYF
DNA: TGTGCCAGCAGCCAGGGGATACTAGCGGGAGGAGCAGATACGCAGTATTTT

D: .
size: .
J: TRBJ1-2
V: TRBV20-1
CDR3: CSASPRSRAYGYTF
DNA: TGCAGTGCTAGCCCCCGGAGTAGGGCTTATGGCTACACCTTC

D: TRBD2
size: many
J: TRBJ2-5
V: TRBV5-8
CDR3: CASSLGGLAGVETQYF
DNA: TGTGCCAGCAGCTTGGGAGGACTAGCGGGAGTTGAGACCCAGTACTTC

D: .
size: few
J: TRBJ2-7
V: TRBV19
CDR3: CASAHVGGTYEQYF
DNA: TGTGCCAGTGCGCACGTGGGAGGAACCTACGAGCAGTACTTC

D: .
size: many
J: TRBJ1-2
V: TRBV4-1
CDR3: CASSQETGRYGYTF
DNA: TGCGCCAGCAGCCAAGAAACAGGGCGCTATGGCTACACCTTC

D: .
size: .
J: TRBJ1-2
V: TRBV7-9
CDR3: CASSLISFGYTF
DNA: TGTGCCAGCAGCTTAATTTCGTTTGGCTACACCTTC

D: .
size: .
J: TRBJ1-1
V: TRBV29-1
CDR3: CSVGGVTEAFF
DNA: TGCAGCGTGGGAGGGGTCACTGAAGCTTTCTTT